The source of this TCR beta chain is a study of OX40 agonist ivuxolimab in advanced cancers. The overall study: Patients undergoing dose escalation presented with hepatocellular carcinoma, melanoma, renal cell or head and neck cancer. Study results and caveats: What antigens the expanded peripheral T cells recognized was never established.

Worth noting for this clone: Its matching antigen is unknown. A read error may account for a junction end that differs from germline.

This CDR3 contains 14 residues. The V gene's germline CDR1 is MGHRA and CDR2 YSYEKL. Assay used: immunoSEQ multiplex PCR; TCRdb lists only in-frame clones, some missing. The sample shows about 48,000 clones, approximately 84% of them seen only once. This chain joins TRBV4-1 and TRBJ1-1; D unresolved. The source material was CD4+ or CD8+ T cells sorted from blood, sampled in a trial of the OX40 agonist ivuxolimab. The TCR was taken from an adult with an advanced solid tumor such as melanoma, head and neck, liver or kidney cancer. Here the CDR3 reads CASSLRELNTEAFF. The CDR3 nucleotides are TGCGCCAGCAGCCTGAGGGAACTGAATACTGAAGCTTTCTTT.